This paragraph reports one TCR beta chain. Repertoires were generated with immunoSEQ multiplex PCR, while TCRdb's copy carries only in-frame clones and drops some. Here the sample spans hundreds of thousands of clones, around 89% being singletons. The sample belongs to a study of blood T cell repertoires in COVID-19. CDR1 is MGHRA and CDR2 is YSYEKL in the germline V gene. The CDR3 is 16 residues long. V was clipped by 4 bases and J by 5 bases, with 18 bases between them. The sample comprised peripheral blood. This rearrangement joins TRBV4-1 to TRBJ1-5, with D possibly being TRBD1 (6 bases). The sequence was collected from a woman between 25 and 40 years old with COVID-19, enrolled during active disease. Here the CDR3 DNA reads TGCGCCAGCAGCCCGGACCCGGGGGGCAGTGATCAGCCCCAGCATTTT. Translated: CASSPDPGGSDQPQHF.